A selection of T cell receptor beta chains follows, all from one sample in a study of blood T cell repertoires in COVID-19. Libraries were prepared by immunoSEQ multiplex PCR; TCRdb keeps only in-frame clonotypes and omits some of them. The data show under 150,000 clones, 70% to 90% seen once. The sample taken for sequencing was peripheral blood. Every receptor here comes from a man in his 60s with active or convalescent COVID-19. Both conserved end residues are part of each CDR3. Size is stated for part of the rows, as once, few or many counts, or as a class when the clone is expanded.

V gene	J gene	clone size	CDR3 protein
TRBV4-2	TRBJ2-7	NA	CASSQVGQGYEQYF
TRBV28	TRBJ1-2	NA	CASSLGTVNYGYTF
TRBV6-2/TRBV6-3	TRBJ1-2	few	CASSGTQGNYGYTF
TRBV2	TRBJ1-1	NA	CASRIRQTENTEAFF
TRBV11-2	TRBJ2-1	NA	CASSLSGANNEQFF
TRBV7-6	TRBJ2-2	NA	CASSATSGPGGELFF
TRBV29-1	TRBJ1-1	NA	CSVVQGVGTEAFF
TRBV11-2	TRBJ2-4	NA	CASSLGGQLKNIQYF
TRBV5-1	TRBJ2-7	NA	CASNQGVSYEQYF
TRBV2	TRBJ2-1	NA	CALRPGGIYNEQFF